The rows below give T cell receptor beta chains drawn from one sample of a study of T cell repertoires in cytomegalovirus infection. Their specific antigens are unknown. One entry per CDR3 protein results from TCRdb running MiXCR on the reads. In the table there are 550,000 to 850,000 distinct CDR3 sequences, roughly a third of which are singletons. The sequencing used cultured PBMCs, collected from culture after CMV antigen stimulation. The receptors were sampled from a human donor in good health (CMV status not recorded). Some clones in this sample may be carry-over from other donors' samples. Both conserved end residues are part of each CDR3. The order of the fields is clone size, J gene, V gene, D gene, CDR3 DNA, CDR3 protein. D genes are given only for firm matches. Some rows have no size entry. The others give once, few or many, or a class for an expanded clone.

clone_size: .; j_call: TRBJ1-5; v_call: TRBV20-1; d_call: .; cdr3_nt: TGCAGTGCTAGAGCCCAGAACGATCAGCCCCAGCATTTT; cdr3_aa: CSARAQNDQPQHF
clone_size: .; j_call: TRBJ1-1; v_call: TRBV6-6; d_call: TRBD1; cdr3_nt: TGTGCCAGCAGTGAGGGGGCCCAAAGGGCTTTCTTT; cdr3_aa: CASSEGAQRAFF
clone_size: few; j_call: TRBJ2-3; v_call: TRBV12-3/TRBV12-4; d_call: TRBD1; cdr3_nt: TGTGCCAGCAGTTTACCCCGGACCGGGACAGGGGGCCTCCGAAGCACAGATACGCAGTATTTT; cdr3_aa: CASSLPRTGTGGLRSTDTQYF
clone_size: .; j_call: TRBJ1-6; v_call: TRBV2; d_call: .; cdr3_nt: TGTGCCAGCAGTGTGTATGGGGGCGATTCACCCCTCCACTTT; cdr3_aa: CASSVYGGDSPLHF
clone_size: few; j_call: TRBJ1-4; v_call: TRBV7-2; d_call: .; cdr3_nt: TGTGCCAGCAGCCGTGATAAGGGACGTAATGAAAAACTGTTTTTT; cdr3_aa: CASSRDKGRNEKLFF
clone_size: many; j_call: TRBJ2-3; v_call: TRBV7-2; d_call: TRBD2; cdr3_nt: TGTGCCAGCAGCTTGGCCTCTAGCCTAGCGGGAGGAGACCTATTCACAGATACGCAGTATTTT; cdr3_aa: CASSLASSLAGGDLFTDTQYF
clone_size: few; j_call: TRBJ2-1; v_call: TRBV19; d_call: .; cdr3_nt: TGTGCCAGTAGTATAGACAGGCCGGCCGGAGAGCAGTTCTTC; cdr3_aa: CASSIDRPAGEQFF
clone_size: .; j_call: TRBJ2-7; v_call: TRBV7-2; d_call: TRBD2; cdr3_nt: TGTGCCAGCAGCCTAGTTAGCGGGGGGATTTACGAGCAGTACTTC; cdr3_aa: CASSLVSGGIYEQYF
clone_size: .; j_call: TRBJ2-1; v_call: TRBV5-1; d_call: .; cdr3_nt: TGCGCCAGCAGCTTGGTACTAGCAGCCCAAGATGAGCAGTTCTTC; cdr3_aa: CASSLVLAAQDEQFF
clone_size: many; j_call: TRBJ2-3; v_call: TRBV7-2; d_call: .; cdr3_nt: TGTGCCAGCAGCTTAGCGGGGTATACAGATACGCAGTATTTT; cdr3_aa: CASSLAGYTDTQYF
clone_size: .; j_call: TRBJ1-1; v_call: TRBV4-3; d_call: .; cdr3_nt: TGCGCCAGCAGCCGACGACAGGACCAAATGAACACTGAAGCTTTCTTT; cdr3_aa: CASSRRQDQMNTEAFF
clone_size: .; j_call: TRBJ1-2; v_call: TRBV20-1; d_call: TRBD1; cdr3_nt: TGCAGTGCCAAACTCACCGGGACAGGGGGCTTTGGCTACACCTTC; cdr3_aa: CSAKLTGTGGFGYTF
clone_size: few; j_call: TRBJ2-7; v_call: TRBV7-2; d_call: .; cdr3_nt: TGTGCCAGCAGCTTGAGCTCTGGCGCATACTACGAGCAGTACTTC; cdr3_aa: CASSLSSGAYYEQYF
clone_size: .; j_call: TRBJ1-5; v_call: TRBV19; d_call: .; cdr3_nt: TGTGCCAGTAGTATGGAGGGTCCCTATAGCAATCAGCCCCAGCATTTT; cdr3_aa: CASSMEGPYSNQPQHF
clone_size: .; j_call: TRBJ2-5; v_call: TRBV7-2; d_call: TRBD2; cdr3_nt: TGTGCCAGCAGCTTAGCGATGGCGGGAGGGGGGGAGACCCAGTACTTC; cdr3_aa: CASSLAMAGGGETQYF
clone_size: many; j_call: TRBJ2-3; v_call: TRBV7-2; d_call: TRBD1; cdr3_nt: TGTGCCAGCAGCCTAGGGACAGGTGGAGACACAGATACGCAGTATTTT; cdr3_aa: CASSLGTGGDTDTQYF
clone_size: .; j_call: TRBJ2-3; v_call: TRBV7-9; d_call: TRBD2; cdr3_nt: TGTGCCAGCAGTTATTCCGGCGGTGGGAGGGCTTTCGGCACAGATACGCAGTATTTT; cdr3_aa: CASSYSGGGRAFGTDTQYF
clone_size: many; j_call: TRBJ1-3; v_call: TRBV6-1; d_call: .; cdr3_nt: TGTGCCAGCAGTCCTCATCCGCAGGCCGCACCTGGAAACACCATATATTTT; cdr3_aa: CASSPHPQAAPGNTIYF
clone_size: many; j_call: TRBJ2-7; v_call: TRBV7-2; d_call: TRBD2; cdr3_nt: TGTGCCAGCCGGACTAGCGGTGGTTTCAACGAGCAGTACTTC; cdr3_aa: CASRTSGGFNEQYF
clone_size: few; j_call: TRBJ2-5; v_call: TRBV2; d_call: .; cdr3_nt: TGTGCCAGCAGGCAGTTAATTGCTCAAGAGACCCAGTACTTC; cdr3_aa: CASRQLIAQETQYF
clone_size: .; j_call: TRBJ2-7; v_call: TRBV5-1; d_call: .; cdr3_nt: TGCGCCAGCAGCTCGGACGCCGGCTCCTACGAGCAGTACTTC; cdr3_aa: CASSSDAGSYEQYF